This T cell receptor beta chain emerged from a study of neurological immune-mediated disorders. Time point of the sample: longitudinal time-point 2. Libraries used 2 million unsorted PBMCs kept frozen in RNAlater. The CDR3 covers 15 residues. In germline, CDR1 is KGHSH, CDR2 LQKENI. The ends were cut back, 5 bases at V and 2 bases at J, with 16 bases in the middle. This clonotype was seen many times. The cDNA was generated by 5'RACE with 10-nucleotide random UMIs. TCRdb independently ran MiXCR on the 5' RACE reads; one entry per CDR3 protein. The repertoire has some 50,000 distinct CDR3 sequences, approximately 14% of them found once; the top ten carry 4.5% to 5.5%.

The origin of this receptor is a male donor with HTLV-1-associated myelopathy (HAM/TSP). Sequencing was carried out using PBMCs. The chain links TRBV18 to TRBJ2-7, with a tentative D call TRBD1 (7 bases). CDR3 loop: CASSGGGDRTYEQYF. The DNA of the CDR3 is TGTGCCAGCTCAGGCGGCGGGGACAGAACCTACGAGCAGTACTTC.